These 2 T cell receptor beta chains were all obtained from the same sample, sequenced in a study of T cells in Graves' hyperthyroidism and ophthalmopathy. Template material for amplifying TCR beta CDR3 regions consisted of RNA transcripts. An initial round of RT-PCR targeting the TCR CDR3 relied on the HTBI primer set. TCRdb independently ran MiXCR on the multiplex PCR reads; one entry per CDR3 protein. This table holds 300,000 to 500,000 distinct CDR3 sequences, about 14% found once. The sequenced material came from blood. These receptors all come from a man in his forties or fifties with Graves' ophthalmopathy.

This clonotype was detected many times. In nucleotides, the CDR3 is TGTGCCAGCAGCTTATATGGGACTAGCGGGAGAGGGCGCCTCGGCGAGCAGTACTTC. Translation gives CASSLYGTSGRGRLGEQYF. This chain uses TRBV7-8 with TRBJ2-7; 14 nucleotides agree with TRBD2. Germline V gives CDR1 SGHVS, CDR2 FQNEAQ. The CDR3 has 19 amino acids. V dropped 2 bases and J dropped 6; count of bases not matched to a gene: 15. Drawing the rest from reference TRBV7-8 and TRBJ2-7, the complete variable domain is GAGVSQSPRYKVAKRGQDVALRCDPISGHVSLFWYQQALGQGPEFLTYFQNEAQLDKSGLPSDRFFAERPEGSVSTLKIQRTQQEDSAVYLCASSLYGTSGRGRLGEQYFGPGTRLTVT.

The J gene is TRBJ2-3, the V gene TRBV29-1; D not certain. CDR3 length: 12 amino acids. V was shortened by 3 bases and J by 0 bases, with 4 bases between the two germline ends. CDR1 and CDR2 (germline): SQVTM, ANQGSEA. CDR3 DNA: TGCAGCGTTGACGGTAGCACAGATACGCAGTATTTT. Amino acid sequence: CSVDGSTDTQYF.